This T cell receptor (beta chain) appears in the sequencing data of a study of blood T cell repertoires in COVID-19. CDR3 length: 15 residues. CDR1 and CDR2 from the germline V gene are SNHLY and FYNNEI. Deletions cut 4 bases from V and 0 bases from J, with 12 bases between. The data were produced by immunoSEQ multiplex PCR, yet TCRdb's version contains in-frame clones alone and is incomplete. Of about 99,000 clones listed, about 83% are singletons. The sequence was obtained from a man in his 70s with active or convalescent COVID-19. The specimen was peripheral blood. The chain couples TRBV2 to TRBJ1-1, with a possible D match to TRBD1 (5 bases). CDR3 nucleotide sequence: TGTGCCAGCAGTGGACAGAGAATAATGAACACTGAAGCTTTCTTT. It is translated as CASSGQRIMNTEAFF.